These 8 T cell receptor beta chains were sequenced from one sample in a study of T cell responses to AZD1222 COVID-19 vaccine. The data were produced by immunoSEQ multiplex PCR, yet TCRdb's version contains in-frame clones alone and is incomplete. The sample comprises some 190,000 clones, approximately 90% of which are singletons, and approximately 1.6% rests with the top ten. The sequenced sample was peripheral blood, obtained 28 days after the second AZD1222 dose. Receptors originate from an adult who received the AZD1222 COVID-19 vaccine.

The genes are TRBV7-2 and TRBJ2-1; TRBD1 might be the D (6 bases). V was pared by 5 bases and J by 4 bases, with 12 bases between. Germline V lookup: CDR1 SGHTA, CDR2 FQGNSA. The CDR3 extends over 14 amino acids. The CDR3 spells CASSPRTAYNEQFF. The CDR3 region has the DNA TGTGCCAGCAGCCCTCGGACAGCTTACAATGAGCAGTTCTTC.

This chain connects TRBV5-4 to TRBJ2-1; 11 nucleotides match TRBD2. In germline, CDR1 is SGHNT, CDR2 YYREEE (reference sequence). The CDR3 extends over 15 amino acids. The ends lost 5 bases at V and 7 bases at J; junction bases unmatched: 8. This CDR3 reads CASREGLAEVNEQFF. In DNA form, the CDR3 reads TGTGCCAGCAGGGAGGGACTAGCGGAAGTAAATGAGCAGTTCTTC.

The chain employs TRBV2 and TRBJ2-1; a weak D match, TRBD1 (5 bases). CDR1 SNHLY and CDR2 FYNNEI come from the germline V gene. The CDR3 extends over 13 amino acids. The V gene lost 6 bases and the J gene lost 4 bases, with 10 bases spanning the gap. CDR3 bases: TGTGCCAGCAGGGGTGGGGCTTACAATGAGCAGTTCTTC. Protein sequence: CASRGGAYNEQFF.

The chain has TRBV10-2 and TRBJ2-2; 15 nucleotides align to TRBD2. Trimming cost V 10 bases and J 6 bases; bases outside gene matches: 9. This CDR3 spans 16 amino acids. Germline CDR1 is WSHSY and CDR2 is SAAADI. The chain's CDR3 is CATGLAGGLRAGELFF. The CDR3 DNA follows: TGCGCCACCGGACTAGCGGGGGGGTTAAGGGCCGGGGAGCTGTTTTTT.

The chain joins TRBV7-9 to TRBJ2-5, with 8 bases identical to TRBD2. Trimming cost V 0 bases and J 5 bases; bases outside gene matches: 5. The V gene's germline CDR1 is SEHNR and CDR2 FQNEAQ (reference sequence). The CDR3 runs to 15 residues. The CDR3 nucleotides are TGTGCCAGCAGCTTAGCGGGACTAGTTGGGGAGACCCAGTACTTC. Protein product: CASSLAGLVGETQYF.

This sequence joins TRBV9 and TRBJ2-7, with D perhaps matching TRBD1 (5 bases). CDR1 and CDR2 (germline): SGDLS, YYNGEE. The CDR3 has 14 amino acids. V lost 0 bases, J lost 6 bases, and 13 bases lay in between. CDR3 DNA: TGTGCCAGCAGCGTAGGTGGGGCATGGGTCGAGCAGTACTTC. Translated, it gives CASSVGGAWVEQYF.

This chain links TRBV27 with TRBJ2-3; D may be TRBD2 (7 bases). CDR3 length: 17 residues. Trimming took 6 bases from V and 0 from J, leaving 19 bases between them. In germline, CDR1 is MNHEY, CDR2 SMNVEV (reference sequence). The CDR3 is CASRPAGASLSTDTQYF. The CDR3, as DNA: TGTGCCAGCAGACCTGCGGGGGCCTCCCTTAGCACAGATACGCAGTATTTT.

V is TRBV27 and J is TRBJ1-2; D remains ambiguous. Germline V CDR1 and CDR2: MNHEY, SMNVEV (reference sequence). CDR3 length: 14 amino acids. V dropped 3 bases and J dropped 1 base, with 9 bases sitting between them. CDR3: CASSFSRRNYGYTF. CDR3 nucleotide sequence: TGTGCCAGCAGTTTCAGCAGGCGTAACTATGGCTACACCTTC.